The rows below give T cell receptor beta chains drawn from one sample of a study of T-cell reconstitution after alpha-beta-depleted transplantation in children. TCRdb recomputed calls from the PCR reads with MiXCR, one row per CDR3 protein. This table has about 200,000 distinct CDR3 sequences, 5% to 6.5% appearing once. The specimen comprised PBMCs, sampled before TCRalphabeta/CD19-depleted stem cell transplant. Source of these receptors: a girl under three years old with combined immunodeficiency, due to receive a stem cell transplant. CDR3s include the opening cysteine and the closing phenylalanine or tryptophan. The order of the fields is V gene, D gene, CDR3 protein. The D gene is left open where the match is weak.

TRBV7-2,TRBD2,CASSRYTSGKYYEQYF
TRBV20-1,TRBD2,CSASTPAGGRPYEQYF
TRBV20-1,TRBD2,CSASGAGVRDEQFF
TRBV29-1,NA,CSVEGPGGELFF
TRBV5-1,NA,CASSLEEGYEQYF
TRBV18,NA,CASSPPGRETQYF
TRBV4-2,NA,CASSQAPPGVGEKLFF
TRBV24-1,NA,CATSDPAPGEGNQPQHF
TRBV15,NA,CATSRESAHLLAKNIQYF
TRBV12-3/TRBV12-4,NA,CASSSAVRGEQFF
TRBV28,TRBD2,CASSFMRTSGTPYEQYF
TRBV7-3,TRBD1,CASSIQGADTEAFF
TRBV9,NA,CASSPRPGSSYNEQFF
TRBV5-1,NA,CASSLVGNRAEQYF
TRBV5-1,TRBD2,CASSSLAGGPDEQFF
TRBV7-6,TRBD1,CASSLNRQGGPYGYTF
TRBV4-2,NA,CASSQELGGFEQYF
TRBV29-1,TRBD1,CSVEGERDSLSGANVLTF
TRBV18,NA,CASSGTRGYEQYF
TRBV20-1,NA,CSARDRLEQFF
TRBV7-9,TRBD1,CASSGQGAPLLYGYTF
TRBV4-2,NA,CASSQDVRSRETQYF
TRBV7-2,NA,CASSGPLSYEQYF
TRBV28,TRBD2,CASSFERREIPYEQYF
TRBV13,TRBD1,CASSLGQGGSNQPQHF
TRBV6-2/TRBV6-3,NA,CASDQRLGGGSDGNNEQFF
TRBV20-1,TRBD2,CSAKKREAQYF
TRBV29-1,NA,CSARMTLSYEQYF
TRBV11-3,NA,CASSLGPLGDEQFF
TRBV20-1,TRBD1,CSARTGQGGTEAFF
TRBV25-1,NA,CASSEHRTSRTDTQYF
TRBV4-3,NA,CASSHTLAGATDTQYF
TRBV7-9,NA,CASSTTRMGIGYEQYF
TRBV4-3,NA,CASSRGGSADTQYF
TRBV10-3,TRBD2,CAISDSLAGEADTQYF
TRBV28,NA,CAMGRRFHYEQYF
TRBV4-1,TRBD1,CASSRVQGVTEAFF
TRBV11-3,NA,CASSLADGEAFF
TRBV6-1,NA,CASRPWDWSSYEQYF
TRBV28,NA,CASSFSQETQYF
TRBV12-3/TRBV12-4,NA,CASSPLRTPDLETQYF
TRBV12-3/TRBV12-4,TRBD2,CASSFGSGGYEQFF
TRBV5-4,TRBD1,CASSLDRGQDGQFF
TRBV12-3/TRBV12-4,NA,CASSWGSTDNEQFF